These T cell receptor beta chains were read from a single sample in a study of T cell responses to AZD1222 COVID-19 vaccine. Repertoires were generated with immunoSEQ multiplex PCR, while TCRdb's copy carries only in-frame clones and drops some. The table shows more than 110,000 clones, with roughly 90% occurring only once. Sequencing used peripheral blood, obtained on day 0 of AZD1222 vaccination. These receptor sequences come from an adult in good health. Each CDR3 is given with its conserved first and last residue. A D gene is named only where the DNA matches it firmly. Where a row states a size, it is once, few, many or the class of an expanded clone; other rows omit it.

D: TRBD1
J: TRBJ1-6
V: TRBV15
size: .
CDR3: CATSSGDRGLYNSPLHF
DNA: TGTGCCACCAGCAGTGGGGACAGGGGCCTTTATAATTCACCCCTCCACTTT

D: TRBD1
J: TRBJ2-7
V: TRBV28
size: .
CDR3: CASTRTGQYEQYF
DNA: TGTGCCAGCACGAGGACAGGGCAGTACGAGCAGTACTTC

D: TRBD1
J: TRBJ2-1
V: TRBV19
size: .
CDR3: CASSLGGGKFF
DNA: TGTGCCAGTAGTCTAGGGGGCGGTAAGTTCTTC

D: TRBD2
J: TRBJ2-3
V: TRBV10-1
size: .
CDR3: CASSGQTSGVTDTQYF
DNA: TGCGCCAGCAGTGGGCAGACTAGCGGGGTCACAGATACGCAGTATTTT

D: .
J: TRBJ1-1
V: TRBV2
size: .
CDR3: CASSEQGSTEAFF
DNA: TGTGCCAGCAGTGAACAGGGGAGCACTGAAGCTTTCTTT

D: .
J: TRBJ1-5
V: TRBV2
size: few
CDR3: CASSEGQTYSNQPQHF
DNA: TGTGCCAGCAGTGAAGGACAGACTTATAGCAATCAGCCCCAGCATTTT

D: .
J: TRBJ1-6
V: TRBV4-1
size: once
CDR3: CASSRGGSGAGSPLHF
DNA: TGCGCCAGCAGCCGAGGAGGTTCGGGGGCAGGTTCACCCCTCCACTTT

D: TRBD1
J: TRBJ1-2
V: TRBV28
size: .
CDR3: CASYGQGAYGYTF
DNA: TGTGCCAGCTACGGACAGGGGGCCTATGGCTACACCTTC

D: .
J: TRBJ2-5
V: TRBV5-5
size: .
CDR3: CASSLVIETQYF
DNA: TGTGCCAGCAGCTTAGTGATTGAGACCCAGTACTTC

D: .
J: TRBJ2-7
V: TRBV19
size: .
CDR3: CATEVRETTF
DNA: TGTGCCACCGAAGTGAGGGAGACTACCTTC

D: .
J: TRBJ1-1
V: TRBV5-4
size: .
CDR3: CASTSRDITEAFF
DNA: TGTGCCAGCACCAGCCGGGACATCACTGAAGCTTTCTTT

D: .
J: TRBJ2-2
V: TRBV28
size: .
CDR3: CASSFGRVTGELFF
DNA: TGTGCCAGCAGTTTTGGCAGGGTTACCGGGGAGCTGTTTTTT

D: .
J: TRBJ2-1
V: TRBV15
size: .
CDR3: CATSRDRPALRPISENEQFF
DNA: TGTGCCACCAGCAGAGATCGTCCGGCACTGCGGCCTATATCAGAAAATGAGCAGTTCTTC

D: .
J: TRBJ1-5
V: TRBV28
size: .
CDR3: CASSYGLGQMKDQPQHF
DNA: TGTGCCAGCAGTTACGGCCTTGGACAGATGAAGGACCAGCCCCAGCATTTT

D: TRBD1
J: TRBJ2-6
V: TRBV18
size: .
CDR3: CASSPMTGGAGANVLTF
DNA: TGTGCCAGCTCACCTATGACAGGGGGCGCTGGGGCCAACGTCCTGACTTTC

D: .
J: TRBJ2-5
V: TRBV4-1
size: .
CDR3: CASSQDFETQYF
DNA: TGCGCCAGCAGCCAAGATTTCGAGACCCAGTACTTC

D: TRBD2
J: TRBJ2-7
V: TRBV18
size: .
CDR3: CASSKGLVKNSYEQYF
DNA: TGTGCCAGCTCCAAAGGACTAGTCAAGAACTCCTACGAGCAGTACTTC

D: TRBD1
J: TRBJ1-5
V: TRBV6-6
size: .
CDR3: CASSHIGQGAYSNQPQHF
DNA: TGTGCCAGCAGTCACATCGGACAGGGGGCTTATAGCAATCAGCCCCAGCATTTT

D: .
J: TRBJ2-7
V: TRBV5-4
size: .
CDR3: CASSLEVGKTYEQYF
DNA: TGTGCCAGCAGCTTGGAGGTCGGGAAGACCTACGAGCAGTACTTC

D: .
J: TRBJ1-5
V: TRBV10-1
size: .
CDR3: CASSEEGRVSNQPQHF
DNA: TGCGCCAGCAGTGAGGAGGGCAGGGTGAGCAATCAGCCCCAGCATTTT

D: TRBD1
J: TRBJ1-4
V: TRBV2
size: .
CDR3: CASRVLGQGVEKLFF
DNA: TGTGCCAGCAGAGTACTGGGACAGGGGGTTGAAAAACTGTTTTTT

D: TRBD1
J: TRBJ1-4
V: TRBV7-9
size: .
CDR3: CASSLVQGAEKLFF
DNA: TGTGCCAGCAGCTTAGTACAGGGGGCTGAAAAACTGTTTTTT

D: TRBD1
J: TRBJ2-7
V: TRBV27
size: .
CDR3: CASRTGSFGEQYF
DNA: TGTGCCAGCCGGACAGGGTCTTTCGGCGAGCAGTACTTC

D: TRBD2
J: TRBJ2-1
V: TRBV28
size: .
CDR3: CASSWLAGNEQFF
DNA: TGTGCCAGCAGTTGGCTAGCGGGTAATGAGCAGTTCTTC

D: .
J: TRBJ2-4
V: TRBV6-2/TRBV6-3
size: .
CDR3: CASSYLRTVQYF
DNA: TGTGCCAGCAGTTACCTTAGGACAGTTCAGTACTTC

D: .
J: TRBJ2-7
V: TRBV18
size: once
CDR3: CASSPYTMGSYEQYF
DNA: TGTGCCAGCTCACCTTACACAATGGGATCCTACGAGCAGTACTTC

D: .
J: TRBJ2-7
V: TRBV6-5
size: .
CDR3: CASRRLGPYEQYF
DNA: TGTGCCAGCAGACGACTGGGACCCTACGAGCAGTACTTC

D: TRBD1
J: TRBJ1-2
V: TRBV25-1
size: .
CDR3: CASSAGQIYGYTF
DNA: TGTGCCAGCAGTGCGGGACAGATCTATGGCTACACCTTC

D: .
J: TRBJ2-7
V: TRBV21-1
size: .
CDR3: CASRLPGHLYEQYF
DNA: TGTGCCAGCAGACTTCCGGGACACCTTTACGAGCAGTACTTC

D: .
J: TRBJ2-3
V: TRBV13
size: .
CDR3: CASSRIRDTQYF
DNA: TGTGCCAGCAGCCGAATACGAGATACGCAGTATTTT

D: .
J: TRBJ1-1
V: TRBV7-2
size: .
CDR3: CASSPYVAMNTEAFF
DNA: TGTGCCAGCAGCCCTTACGTGGCTATGAACACTGAAGCTTTCTTT

D: .
J: TRBJ2-7
V: TRBV10-3
size: .
CDR3: CAITGGRGNYEQYF
DNA: TGTGCCATCACTGGGGGACGAGGGAACTACGAGCAGTACTTC

D: TRBD1
J: TRBJ1-4
V: TRBV27
size: .
CDR3: CASSVGTGYEKLFF
DNA: TGTGCCAGCAGTGTCGGGACAGGGTATGAAAAACTGTTTTTT

D: .
J: TRBJ2-6
V: TRBV5-1
size: once
CDR3: CASSLDGRLAAGANVLTF
DNA: TGCGCCAGCAGCCTGGACGGACGGCTTGCGGCTGGGGCCAACGTCCTGACTTTC

D: .
J: TRBJ1-1
V: TRBV7-9
size: .
CDR3: CASSLGVTNTEAFF
DNA: TGTGCCAGCAGCTTAGGCGTTACGAACACTGAAGCTTTCTTT

D: TRBD1
J: TRBJ2-2
V: TRBV7-9
size: .
CDR3: CASRREQGVGAGELFF
DNA: TGTGCCAGCAGGAGGGAACAGGGGGTAGGAGCCGGGGAGCTGTTTTTT

D: TRBD1
J: TRBJ2-2
V: TRBV28
size: .
CDR3: CASSLGQGHFTGELFF
DNA: TGTGCCAGCAGCCTGGGACAGGGGCATTTCACCGGGGAGCTGTTTTTT

D: .
J: TRBJ2-1
V: TRBV7-8
size: .
CDR3: CASSLEQPSSYNEQFF
DNA: TGTGCCAGCAGCTTAGAGCAACCGAGCTCCTACAATGAGCAGTTCTTC

D: .
J: TRBJ2-5
V: TRBV7-9
size: .
CDR3: CASSFTGQSGTQYF
DNA: TGTGCCAGCAGCTTCACTGGACAGTCAGGGACCCAGTACTTC

D: .
J: TRBJ2-3
V: TRBV21-1
size: .
CDR3: CASTKRDQGDPDTQYF
DNA: TGTGCCAGCACCAAAAGGGACCAGGGGGACCCAGATACGCAGTATTTT

D: .
J: TRBJ1-6
V: TRBV5-1
size: once
CDR3: CASSLEGAYNSPLHF
DNA: TGCGCCAGCAGCTTGGAAGGGGCCTATAATTCACCCCTCCACTTT

D: .
J: TRBJ2-1
V: TRBV29-1
size: .
CDR3: CSVDSRLSYNEQFF
DNA: TGCAGCGTTGATAGTAGGCTCTCCTACAATGAGCAGTTCTTC

D: .
J: TRBJ2-2
V: TRBV5-4
size: .
CDR3: CASSPGGRGTGELFF
DNA: TGTGCCAGCAGCCCTGGAGGTCGGGGCACCGGGGAGCTGTTTTTT

D: TRBD2
J: TRBJ2-2
V: TRBV28
size: .
CDR3: CASRTILAPNTGELFF
DNA: TGTGCCAGCAGAACTATACTAGCGCCTAACACCGGGGAGCTGTTTTTT

D: .
J: TRBJ1-3
V: TRBV28
size: .
CDR3: CASSPTGWRIPRNTIYF
DNA: TGTGCCAGCAGCCCCACAGGGTGGCGAATACCTCGGAACACCATATATTTT

D: TRBD2
J: TRBJ2-5
V: TRBV9
size: .
CDR3: CASSDPGGQETQYF
DNA: TGTGCCAGCAGCGACCCGGGGGGACAAGAGACCCAGTACTTC

D: .
J: TRBJ1-6
V: TRBV7-9
size: .
CDR3: CASSGVFGGNSPLHF
DNA: TGTGCCAGCAGCGGGGTATTTGGGGGAAATTCACCCCTCCACTTT

D: .
J: TRBJ2-2
V: TRBV5-1
size: .
CDR3: CASSELQGSPTGELFF
DNA: TGCGCCAGCAGCGAATTACAGGGTTCGCCCACCGGGGAGCTGTTTTTT

D: .
J: TRBJ1-1
V: TRBV5-4
size: .
CDR3: CASSLAGASGTEAFF
DNA: TGTGCCAGCAGCTTGGCCGGAGCTAGTGGGACTGAAGCTTTCTTT

D: TRBD1
J: TRBJ2-5
V: TRBV24-1
size: .
CDR3: CATSDVQGASQTQYF
DNA: TGTGCCACCAGTGATGTACAGGGGGCGTCACAGACCCAGTACTTC